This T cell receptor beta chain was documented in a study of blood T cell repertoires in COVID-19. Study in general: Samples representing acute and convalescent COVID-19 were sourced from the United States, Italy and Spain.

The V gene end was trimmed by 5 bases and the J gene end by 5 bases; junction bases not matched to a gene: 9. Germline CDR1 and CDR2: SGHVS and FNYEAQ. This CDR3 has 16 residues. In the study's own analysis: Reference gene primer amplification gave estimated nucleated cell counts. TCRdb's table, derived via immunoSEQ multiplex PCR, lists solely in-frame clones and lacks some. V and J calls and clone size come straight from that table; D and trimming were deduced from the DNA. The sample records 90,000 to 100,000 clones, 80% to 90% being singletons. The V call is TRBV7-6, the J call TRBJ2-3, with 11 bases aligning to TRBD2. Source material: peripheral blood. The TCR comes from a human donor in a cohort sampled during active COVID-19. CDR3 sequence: CASSLTSGRGRDTQYF. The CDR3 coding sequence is TGTGCCAGCAGCCTAACTAGCGGGAGAGGACGAGATACGCAGTATTTT.